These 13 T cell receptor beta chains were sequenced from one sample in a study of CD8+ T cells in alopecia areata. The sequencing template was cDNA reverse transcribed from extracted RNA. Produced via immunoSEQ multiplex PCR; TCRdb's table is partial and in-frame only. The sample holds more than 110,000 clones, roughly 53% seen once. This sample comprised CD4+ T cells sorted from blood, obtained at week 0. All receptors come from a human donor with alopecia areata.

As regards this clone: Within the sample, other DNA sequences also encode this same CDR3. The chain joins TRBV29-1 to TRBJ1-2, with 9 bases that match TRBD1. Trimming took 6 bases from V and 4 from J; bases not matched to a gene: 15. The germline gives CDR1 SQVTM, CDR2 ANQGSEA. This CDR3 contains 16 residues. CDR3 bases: TGCAGCGTGGATATTGGAGGAACAGGGGGCTTCTATGGCTACACCTTC. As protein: CSVDIGGTGGFYGYTF.

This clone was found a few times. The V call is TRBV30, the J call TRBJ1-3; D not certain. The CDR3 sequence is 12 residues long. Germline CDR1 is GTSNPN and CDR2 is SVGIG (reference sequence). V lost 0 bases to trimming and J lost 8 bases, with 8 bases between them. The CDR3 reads CAWSVRGDTIYF. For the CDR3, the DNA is TGTGCCTGGAGTGTACGCGGGGACACCATATATTTT.

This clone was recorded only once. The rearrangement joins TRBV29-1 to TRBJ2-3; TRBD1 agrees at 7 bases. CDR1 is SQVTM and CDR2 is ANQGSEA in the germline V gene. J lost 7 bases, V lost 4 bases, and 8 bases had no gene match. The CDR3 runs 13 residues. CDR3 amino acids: CSVGYRGQYTQYF. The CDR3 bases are TGCAGCGTTGGTTATCGGGGACAGTATACGCAGTATTTT.

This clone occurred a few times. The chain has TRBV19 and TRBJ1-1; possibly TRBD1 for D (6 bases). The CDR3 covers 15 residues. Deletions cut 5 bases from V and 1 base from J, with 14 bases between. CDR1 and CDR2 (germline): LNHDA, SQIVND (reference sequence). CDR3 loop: CASSPRGQKNTEAFF. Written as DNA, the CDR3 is TGTGCCAGTAGTCCTCGGGGGCAGAAGAACACTGAAGCTTTCTTT.

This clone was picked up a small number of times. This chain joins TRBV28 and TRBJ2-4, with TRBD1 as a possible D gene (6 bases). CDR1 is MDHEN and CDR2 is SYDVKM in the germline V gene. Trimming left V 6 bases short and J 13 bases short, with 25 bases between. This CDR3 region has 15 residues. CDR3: CASRTQTNNREAQYF. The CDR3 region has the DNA TGTGCCAGCAGAACTCAGACGAACAACAGGGAAGCACAGTACTTC.

CDR3 coding DNA: TGCGCCAGCAGCTTGGTGGGGGCTCCGTACAATGAGCAGTTCTTC. Translating gives CASSLVGAPYNEQFF. The chain uses TRBV5-1 and TRBJ2-1; D perhaps matches TRBD1 (6 bases). The CDR3 length is 15 residues. The V end lost 0 bases, the J end lost 4 bases, and 11 bases lay between the germline ends. Germline V gives CDR1 SGHRS, CDR2 YFSETQ.

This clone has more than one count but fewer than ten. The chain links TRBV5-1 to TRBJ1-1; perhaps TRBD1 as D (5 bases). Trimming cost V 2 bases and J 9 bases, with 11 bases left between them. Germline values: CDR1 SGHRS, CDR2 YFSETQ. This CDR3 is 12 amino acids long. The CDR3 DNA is TGCGCCAGCAGCTTAGGTTGGGGACAAGCTTTCTTT. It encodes CASSLGWGQAFF. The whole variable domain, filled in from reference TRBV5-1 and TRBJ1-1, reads KAGVTQTPRYLIKTRGQQVTLSCSPISGHRSVSWYQQTPGQGLQFLFEYFSETQRNKGNFPGRFSGRQFSNSRSEMNVSTLELGDSALYLCASSLGWGQAFFGQGTRLTVV.

CDR3 sequence: CSGIGATEAFF. The CDR3 coding sequence is TGCAGCGGAATCGGGGCTACTGAAGCTTTCTTT. The genes are TRBV29-1 and TRBJ1-1; maybe TRBD1 (5 bases). Trimming took off 7 bases at V and 5 bases at J, with 11 bases between the two ends. Germline V lookup: CDR1 SQVTM, CDR2 ANQGSEA. This CDR3 has 11 amino acids.

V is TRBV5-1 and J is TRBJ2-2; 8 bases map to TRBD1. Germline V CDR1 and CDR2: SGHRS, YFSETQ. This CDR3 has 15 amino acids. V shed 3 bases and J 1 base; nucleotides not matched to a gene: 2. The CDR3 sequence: CASSWGTGNTGELFF. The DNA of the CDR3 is TGCGCCAGCAGCTGGGGGACAGGGAACACCGGGGAGCTGTTTTTT.

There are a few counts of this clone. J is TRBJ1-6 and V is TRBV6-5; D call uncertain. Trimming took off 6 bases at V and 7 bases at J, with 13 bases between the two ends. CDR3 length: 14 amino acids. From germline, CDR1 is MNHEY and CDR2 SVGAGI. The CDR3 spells CASSSRPLNSPLHF. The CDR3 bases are TGTGCCAGCAGCTCCAGGCCCCTCAATTCACCCCTCCACTTT.

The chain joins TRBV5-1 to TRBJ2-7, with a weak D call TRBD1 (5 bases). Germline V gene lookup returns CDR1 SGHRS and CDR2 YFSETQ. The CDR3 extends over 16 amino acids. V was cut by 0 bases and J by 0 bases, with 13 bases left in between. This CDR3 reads CASSLDWGGSSYEQYF. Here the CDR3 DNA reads TGCGCCAGCAGCTTGGATTGGGGCGGTAGCTCCTACGAGCAGTACTTC.

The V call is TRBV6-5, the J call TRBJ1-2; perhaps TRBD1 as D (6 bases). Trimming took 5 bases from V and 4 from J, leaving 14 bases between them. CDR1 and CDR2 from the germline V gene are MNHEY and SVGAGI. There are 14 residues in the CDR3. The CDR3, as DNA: TGTGCCAGCAGTCGACAGGTTCGCTCCTATGGCTACACCTTC. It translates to CASSRQVRSYGYTF.

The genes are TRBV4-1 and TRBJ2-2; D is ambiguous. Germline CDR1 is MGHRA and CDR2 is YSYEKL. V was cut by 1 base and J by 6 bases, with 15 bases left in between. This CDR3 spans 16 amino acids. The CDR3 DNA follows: TGCGCCAGCAGCCAAGGGTTCGGAGCCTCCGCCGGGGAGCTGTTTTTT. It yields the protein CASSQGFGASAGELFF.